These 23 T cell receptor beta chains were sequenced from one sample in a study of T-cell reconstitution after alpha-beta-depleted transplantation in children. Unique molecular identifiers featured in how the TCRbeta library was prepared. TCRdb processed the PCR reads anew with MiXCR; each CDR3 protein has one entry. The repertoire holds about 460,000 distinct CDR3 sequences, with approximately 10% as singletons. This specimen consisted of PBMCs, obtained before TCRalphabeta/CD19-depleted stem cell transplant. Source of these receptors: a child younger than 10 with inherited bone marrow failure, due to receive a stem cell transplant.

This clonotype was counted only a few times. The rearrangement uses TRBV20-1 and TRBJ2-1; 8 positions agree with TRBD2. This CDR3 is 15 amino acids long. Germline-derived CDR1 and CDR2 are DFQATT and SNEGSKA (reference sequence). Trimming at V came to 6 bases and at J to 5 bases, leaving 12 bases not matched to a gene. In DNA form, the CDR3 reads TGCAGTGCAAACCAAGCGGGAGCGAACCACAATGAGCAGTTCTTC. Amino acid sequence: CSANQAGANHNEQFF.

The chain uses TRBV4-1 and TRBJ2-5; TRBD1 might be the D (5 bases). The CDR3 extends over 14 amino acids. Germline V CDR1 and CDR2: MGHRA, YSYEKL. The V end lost 3 bases, the J end lost 1 base, and 9 bases lay between the germline ends. CDR3 DNA: TGCGCCAGCAGCCAGTACAGGTTCCAAGAGACCCAGTACTTC. Translation gives CASSQYRFQETQYF.

This clonotype was picked up many times. The chain has TRBV7-2 and TRBJ1-4, with D uncertain. CDR3 length: 16 residues. V lost 5 bases to trimming and J lost 8 bases, with 21 bases between them. Germline values: CDR1 SGHTA, CDR2 FQGNSA. The CDR3, as DNA: TGTGCCAGCAGCCGGCCCGGCGCCTTCGGTTACGAAAAACTGTTTTTT. Its protein is CASSRPGAFGYEKLFF.

This clonotype was counted many times. This chain connects TRBV27 to TRBJ2-7, with a weak D call TRBD2 (5 bases). The CDR3 is 14 amino acids. V gave up 3 bases and J gave up 2 bases, with 11 bases separating them. Germline values: CDR1 MNHEY, CDR2 SMNVEV (reference sequence). The CDR3 reads CASSFRGSAYEQYF. In DNA, the CDR3 is TGTGCCAGCAGTTTTAGAGGGAGTGCCTACGAGCAGTACTTC.

This clonotype was recorded many times. The chain combines TRBV5-1 with TRBJ1-1; the D gene is possibly TRBD1 (6 bases). The V gene's germline CDR1 is SGHRS and CDR2 YFSETQ. This CDR3 comprises 12 residues. Trimming took off 3 bases at V and 5 bases at J, with 8 bases between the two ends. The CDR3, as DNA: TGCGCCAGCAGCTATGACAGGACTGAAGCTTTCTTT. Its translation: CASSYDRTEAFF.

This chain links TRBV25-1 with TRBJ2-2; D remains unclear. CDR1 and CDR2 (germline): MGHDK, SYGVNS. Trimming took 5 bases from V and 9 from J, leaving 10 bases between them. CDR3 length: 12 residues. CDR3 in DNA: TGTGCCAGCAGTATCAAAACCTGGGAGCTGTTTTTT. Translation: CASSIKTWELFF. Full variable domain (missing parts from reference TRBV25-1 and TRBJ2-2): EADIYQTPRYLVIGTGKKITLECSQTMGHDKMYWYQQDPGMELHLIHYSYGVNSTEKGDLSSESTVSRIRTEHFPLTLESARPSHTSQYLCASSIKTWELFFGEGSRLTVL.

The rearrangement links TRBV12-3 or TRBV12-4 to TRBJ2-5; D is ambiguous. V was cut by 7 bases and J by 4 bases, with 19 bases left in between. This CDR3 is 15 amino acids long. CDR3 residues: CASNSPQGRRETQYF. Here the CDR3 DNA reads TGTGCCAGCAACTCCCCCCAAGGACGACGAGAGACCCAGTACTTC.

Comments on this clonotype: A much larger clone differs by one base, so this may be a read error. For the CDR3, the DNA is TGTGCCAGCAGCCAAGATAGGAGGGCGCGGTACGAGCAGTACTTC. Translated, it gives CASSQDRRARYEQYF. This chain links TRBV4-2 with TRBJ2-7, with a weak D call TRBD2 (6 bases). This CDR3 is built from 15 residues. Trimming took off 0 bases at V and 4 bases at J, with 13 bases between the two ends. CDR1 is LGHNA and CDR2 is YNFKEQ in the germline V gene.

This clonotype was observed at least ten times. The chain carries TRBV20-1 and TRBJ2-7; 9 positions agree with TRBD1. CDR3 length: 13 amino acids. The germline V gene has CDR1 DFQATT and CDR2 SNEGSKA (reference sequence). V shed 6 bases, J shed 5 bases, and the junction held 8 bases outside the gene matches. The CDR3 sequence is CSAARDRDHEQYF. CDR3 coding DNA: TGCAGTGCCGCGCGGGACAGGGACCACGAGCAGTACTTC.

The table lists this clonotype with many counts. This chain links TRBV5-4 with TRBJ2-3; maybe TRBD2 (6 bases). Trimming took off 5 bases at V and 0 bases at J, with 13 bases between the two ends. There are 15 residues in the CDR3. Per germline, CDR1 SGHNT and CDR2 YYREEE (reference sequence). The CDR3 spells CASRNLATSTDTQYF. The CDR3 DNA follows: TGTGCCAGCAGGAATCTAGCGACTAGCACAGATACGCAGTATTTT.

This clonotype was counted ten times or more. This rearrangement joins TRBV5-1 to TRBJ2-5, with TRBD2 matching over 14 bases. The V gene end was trimmed by 4 bases and the J gene end by 5 bases; junction bases not matched to a gene: 7. Per germline, CDR1 SGHRS and CDR2 YFSETQ. The CDR3 runs 16 residues. CDR3 nucleotides: TGCGCCAGCAGCAGGGGACTAGCGGGAGTGAGGGAGACCCAGTACTTC. Its translation is CASSRGLAGVRETQYF.

This clonotype occurred a few times. The chain has TRBV18 and TRBJ2-7; D may correspond to TRBD1 or TRBD2 (5 bases each). The CDR3 extends over 13 amino acids. V lost 6 bases to trimming and J lost 3 bases, with 12 bases between them. Germline-derived CDR1 and CDR2 are KGHSH and LQKENI. DNA of the CDR3: TGTGCCAGCTCCTCCGGGACGTTCTACGAGCAGTACTTC. This translates into CASSSGTFYEQYF.

This clonotype showed up many times. V and J are TRBV28 and TRBJ2-3; 7 positions agree with TRBD2. The CDR3 runs to 15 residues. J lost 6 bases, V lost 2 bases, and 8 bases had no gene match. Germline values: CDR1 MDHEN, CDR2 SYDVKM. CDR3: CASSLRSGPLDTQYF. In nucleotides, the CDR3 is TGTGCCAGCAGTTTACGTAGCGGGCCCCTGGATACGCAGTATTTT.

This clonotype was counted many times. The rearrangement joins TRBV20-1 to TRBJ1-3, with a weak D call TRBD1 (5 bases). This CDR3 region has 13 residues. Trimming took 5 bases from V and 2 from J, leaving 10 bases between them. Germline V gives CDR1 DFQATT, CDR2 SNEGSKA (reference sequence). The CDR3 DNA follows: TGCAGTGCTCAGGGCGAAACTGGAAACACCATATATTTT. Translating it yields CSAQGETGNTIYF.

This clonotype was recorded many times. This CDR3 is CSAAHGRGTDTQYF. For the CDR3, the DNA is TGCAGTGCCGCGCACGGGAGGGGCACAGATACGCAGTATTTT. This rearrangement joins TRBV20-1 to TRBJ2-3; 8 bases line up with TRBD2. The germline V gene encodes CDR1 DFQATT and CDR2 SNEGSKA (reference sequence). The CDR3 loop spans 14 amino acids. Losses at the gene ends were 6 bases for V and 1 base for J; bases not matched to a gene: 6.

The rearrangement links TRBV4-3 to TRBJ2-7; D is undetermined. This CDR3 has 15 residues. In germline, CDR1 is LGHNA, CDR2 YSLEER. V was clipped by 0 bases and J by 2 bases, with 11 bases between them. Here the CDR3 reads CASSQDRSGPYEQYF. The CDR3 region has the DNA TGCGCCAGCAGCCAAGACCGATCCGGCCCCTACGAGCAGTACTTC.

This clonotype has at least ten counts. The chain is built from TRBV9 and TRBJ2-2; 12 bases map to TRBD2. J lost 3 bases, V lost 4 bases, and 4 bases had no gene match. The CDR3 loop spans 16 amino acids. The germline CDR1 and CDR2 sequences are SGDLS and YYNGEE. CDR3 in DNA: TGTGCCAGCAGCCTAGGGACTAGCGGGTACACCGGGGAGCTGTTTTTT. It yields the protein CASSLGTSGYTGELFF.

In its sample, this clonotype was seen many times. The V call is TRBV7-9, the J call TRBJ2-1; 9 bases fit TRBD2. Germline trimming cut 5 bases from V and 10 bases from J; bases unmatched to any gene: 9. Germline CDR1 is SEHNR and CDR2 is FQNEAQ (reference sequence). The length of the CDR3 is 14 residues. The CDR3 region is CASSTRTSEQEQFF. The CDR3, as DNA: TGTGCCAGCAGCACCCGGACTAGCGAACAAGAGCAGTTCTTC. Full variable domain (rest looked up from reference TRBV7-9 and TRBJ2-1): DTGVSQNPRHKITKRGQNVTFRCDPISEHNRLYWYRQTLGQGPEFLTYFQNEAQLEKSRLLSDRFSAERPKGSFSTLEIQRTEQGDSAMYLCASSTRTSEQEQFFGPGTRLTVL.

V usage is TRBV24-1 and J usage is TRBJ2-3; 10 bases match TRBD2. J was trimmed by 0 bases and V by 3 bases; bases with no gene match: 14. CDR1 is KGHDR and CDR2 is SFDVKD in the germline V gene. The CDR3 sequence is 20 residues long. The CDR3 nucleotides read TGTGCCACCAGTGATCCCATCGGACCAGCGGGAGGGCCAAGCACAGATACGCAGTATTTT. Encoded protein: CATSDPIGPAGGPSTDTQYF.

The table lists this clonotype with many counts. This sequence joins TRBV27 and TRBJ1-3, with unresolved D. There are 16 residues in the CDR3. Per germline, CDR1 MNHEY and CDR2 SMNVEV (reference sequence). Trimming pared 6 bases from V and 0 bases from J, leaving 15 bases between. The CDR3 region has the DNA TGTGCCAGCAGACTACCCGACGGGAGCTCTGGAAACACCATATATTTT. Protein product: CASRLPDGSSGNTIYF.

At least ten counts were recorded for this clonotype. The chain has TRBV20-1 and TRBJ1-2; D is ambiguous. Trimming cost V 2 bases and J 4 bases, with 14 bases left between them. The V gene's germline CDR1 is DFQATT and CDR2 SNEGSKA (reference sequence). The CDR3 covers 14 residues. The CDR3 reads CSARRGNAVYGYTF. CDR3 nucleotides: TGCAGTGCTAGACGAGGTAACGCGGTCTATGGCTACACCTTC.

This clonotype has a handful of counts. CDR3 nucleotide sequence: TGTGCCAGCGGACCACCCGCCCTCCAGGGGCCGGACTATGGCTACACCTTC. This codes for CASGPPALQGPDYGYTF. The chain recombines TRBV28 with TRBJ1-2, with a possible D match to TRBD1 (6 bases). This CDR3 has 17 amino acids. Germline V gene data show CDR1 as MDHEN and CDR2 as SYDVKM. Trimming removed 8 bases at V and 3 bases at J, with 25 bases between.

This clonotype appeared many times. The chain couples TRBV5-4 to TRBJ2-3; 10 bases agree with TRBD1. The CDR3 runs to 17 residues. Germline V gives CDR1 SGHNT, CDR2 YYREEE (reference sequence). The ends lost 4 bases at V and 2 bases at J; junction bases unmatched: 10. This CDR3 reads CASSLRQGATLTDTQYF. CDR3 nucleotides: TGTGCCAGCAGCCTGCGACAGGGGGCAACTCTCACAGATACGCAGTATTTT.